This TCR beta chain came from a study of shared clonotypes between healthy human individuals. Overall study: For every donor, three CD4 naive, three CD4 memory, two CD8 naive and one CD8 memory plates were used. Study-wide results and limits: Relative to their counterparts shared across all four donors, non-shared clonotypes exhibited diminished generation probabilities. Limitation of the genetic and exposure-history diversity represented came from the few donors.

Remarks on this clone: What it binds is not known.

The method was immunoSEQ multiplex PCR; TCRdb's version includes in-frame clones alone and lacks a portion of them. Seen here are around 2.3 million clones, 90% to 97% observed once, and the top ten hold over 0.1%. Sequencing input: naive CD4+ T cells sorted from blood. Subset described: CD45RA+ positively selected. This sequence originates from a man between 18 and 29 years old in good health.

The CDR3 spells CASKSLSASTQYF. The CDR3 coding sequence is TGCGCCAGCAAATCTTTGAGCGCCAGTACGCAGTATTTT. This sequence joins TRBV4-1 and TRBJ2-3; no firm D call. Germline lookup yields CDR1 MGHRA and CDR2 YSYEKL. The germline V and J ends were trimmed by 7 bases and 8 bases, with 16 bases remaining between them. This CDR3 is 13 amino acids long.